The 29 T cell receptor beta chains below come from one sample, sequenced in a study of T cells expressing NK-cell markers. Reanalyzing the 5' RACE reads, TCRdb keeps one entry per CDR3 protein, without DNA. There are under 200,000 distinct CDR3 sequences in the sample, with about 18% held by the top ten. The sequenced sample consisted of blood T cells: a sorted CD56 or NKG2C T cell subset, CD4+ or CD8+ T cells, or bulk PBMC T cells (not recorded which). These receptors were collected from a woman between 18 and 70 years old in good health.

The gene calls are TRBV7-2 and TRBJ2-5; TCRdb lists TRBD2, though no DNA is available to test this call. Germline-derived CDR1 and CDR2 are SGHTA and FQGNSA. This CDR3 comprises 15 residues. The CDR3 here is CASRRASGSVETQYF. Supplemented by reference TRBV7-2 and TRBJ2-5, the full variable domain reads GAGVSQSPSNKVTEKGKDVELRCDPISGHTALYWYRQSLGQGLEFLIYFQGNSAPDKSGLPSDRFSAERTGGSVSTLTIQRTQQEDSAVYLCASRRASGSVETQYFGPGTRLLVL.

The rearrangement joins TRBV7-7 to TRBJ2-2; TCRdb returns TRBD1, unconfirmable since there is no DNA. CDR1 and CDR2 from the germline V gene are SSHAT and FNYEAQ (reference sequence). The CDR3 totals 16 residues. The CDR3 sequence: CASSLKGQANTGELFF.

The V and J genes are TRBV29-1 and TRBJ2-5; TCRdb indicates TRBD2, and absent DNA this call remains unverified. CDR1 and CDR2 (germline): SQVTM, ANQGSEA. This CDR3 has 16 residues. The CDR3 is CSVDRTLASRVETQYF.

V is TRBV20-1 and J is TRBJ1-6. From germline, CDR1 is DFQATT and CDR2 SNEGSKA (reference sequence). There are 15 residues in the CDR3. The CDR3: CSARAHEVYNSPLHF.

CDR3 region: CASSLQEGHEQFF. The J gene is TRBJ2-1, the V gene TRBV12-3 or TRBV12-4; absent DNA, TCRdb's TRBD2 call cannot be checked. The CDR3 totals 13 residues.

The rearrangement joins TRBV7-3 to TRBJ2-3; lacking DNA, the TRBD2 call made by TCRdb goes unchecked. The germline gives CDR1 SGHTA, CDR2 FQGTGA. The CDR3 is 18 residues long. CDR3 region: CASSSRTSGSWGTDTQYF.

The CDR3 loop is CASSPPGELFF. This chain links TRBV7-6 with TRBJ2-2. The CDR3 runs to 11 residues. The V gene's germline CDR1 is SGHVS and CDR2 FNYEAQ. Drawing the rest from reference TRBV7-6 and TRBJ2-2, the complete variable domain is GAGVSQSPRYKVTKRGQDVALRCDPISGHVSLYWYRQALGQGPEFLTYFNYEAQQDKSGLPNDRFSAERPEGSISTLTIQRTEQRDSAMYRCASSPPGELFFGEGSRLTVL.

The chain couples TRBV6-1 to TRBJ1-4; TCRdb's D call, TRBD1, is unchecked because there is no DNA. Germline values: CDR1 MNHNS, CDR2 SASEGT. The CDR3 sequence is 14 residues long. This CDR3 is CASSGSGVREKLFF.

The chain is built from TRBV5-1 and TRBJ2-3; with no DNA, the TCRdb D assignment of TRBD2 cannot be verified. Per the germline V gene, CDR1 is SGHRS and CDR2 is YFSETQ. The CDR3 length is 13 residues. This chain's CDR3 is CASTTLSGDTQYF.

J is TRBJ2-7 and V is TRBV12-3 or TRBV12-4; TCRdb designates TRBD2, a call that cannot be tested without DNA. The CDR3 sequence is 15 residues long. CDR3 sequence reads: CASSGLSLSSYEQYF.

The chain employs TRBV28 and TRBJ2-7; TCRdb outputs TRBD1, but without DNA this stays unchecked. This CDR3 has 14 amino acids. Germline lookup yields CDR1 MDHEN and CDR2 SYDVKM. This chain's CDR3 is CASSPPGHPYEQYF.

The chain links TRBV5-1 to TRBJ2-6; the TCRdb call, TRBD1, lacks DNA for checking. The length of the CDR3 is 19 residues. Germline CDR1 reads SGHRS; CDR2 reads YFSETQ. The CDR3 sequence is CASSQASGVGVSGANVLTF.

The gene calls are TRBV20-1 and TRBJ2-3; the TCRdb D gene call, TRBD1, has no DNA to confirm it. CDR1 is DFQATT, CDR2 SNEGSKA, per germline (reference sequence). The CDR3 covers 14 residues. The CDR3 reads CSASPPGRADTQYF.

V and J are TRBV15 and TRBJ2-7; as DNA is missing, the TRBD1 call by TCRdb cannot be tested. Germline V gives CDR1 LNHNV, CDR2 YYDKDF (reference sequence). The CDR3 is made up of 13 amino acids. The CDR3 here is CATSTRQGTLQYF.

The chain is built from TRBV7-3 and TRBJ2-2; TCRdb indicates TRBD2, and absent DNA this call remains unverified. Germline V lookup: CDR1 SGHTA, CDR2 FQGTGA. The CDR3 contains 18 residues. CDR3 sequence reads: CASSLEDPSGGWTGELFF.

CDR3 sequence: CASSLAAGANYGYTF. The chain links TRBV5-1 to TRBJ1-2; checking the TCRdb D call of TRBD1 is not possible without DNA. The CDR3 is 15 residues long. Per germline, CDR1 SGHRS and CDR2 YFSETQ.

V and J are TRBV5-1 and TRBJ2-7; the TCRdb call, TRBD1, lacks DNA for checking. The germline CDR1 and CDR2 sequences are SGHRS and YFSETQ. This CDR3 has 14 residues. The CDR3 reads CASSLRQGFNEQYF. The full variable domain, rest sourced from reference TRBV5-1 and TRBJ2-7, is KAGVTQTPRYLIKTRGQQVTLSCSPISGHRSVSWYQQTPGQGLQFLFEYFSETQRNKGNFPGRFSGRQFSNSRSEMNVSTLELGDSALYLCASSLRQGFNEQYFGPGTRLTVT.

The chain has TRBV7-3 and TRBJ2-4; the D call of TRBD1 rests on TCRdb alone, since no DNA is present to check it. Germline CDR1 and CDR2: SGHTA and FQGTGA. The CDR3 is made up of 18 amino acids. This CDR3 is CASSLALGGVGGKNIQYF. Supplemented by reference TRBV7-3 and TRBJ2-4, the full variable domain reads GAGVSQTPSNKVTEKGKYVELRCDPISGHTALYWYRQSLGQGPEFLIYFQGTGAADDSGLPNDRFFAVRPEGSVSTLKIQRTERGDSAVYLCASSLALGGVGGKNIQYFGAGTRLSVL.

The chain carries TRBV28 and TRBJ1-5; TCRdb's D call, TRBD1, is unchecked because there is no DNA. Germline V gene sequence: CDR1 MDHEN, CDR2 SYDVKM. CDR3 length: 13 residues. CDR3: CASTQGYYQPQHF.

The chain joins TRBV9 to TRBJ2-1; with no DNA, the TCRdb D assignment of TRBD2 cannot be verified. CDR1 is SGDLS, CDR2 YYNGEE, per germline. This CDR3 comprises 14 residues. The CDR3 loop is CASSVPTRHNEQFF.

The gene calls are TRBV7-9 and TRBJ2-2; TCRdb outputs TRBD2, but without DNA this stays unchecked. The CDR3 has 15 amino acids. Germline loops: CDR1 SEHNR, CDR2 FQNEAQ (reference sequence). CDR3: CASRSGGPNTGELFF.

This CDR3 reads CASSQGKGAYEQYF. This chain uses TRBV6-1 with TRBJ2-7; TCRdb designates TRBD1, a call that cannot be tested without DNA. CDR1 and CDR2 from the germline V gene are MNHNS and SASEGT. The CDR3 extends over 14 amino acids.

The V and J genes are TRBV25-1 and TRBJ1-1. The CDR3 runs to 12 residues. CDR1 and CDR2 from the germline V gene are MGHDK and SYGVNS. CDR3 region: CASQDQYTEAFF.

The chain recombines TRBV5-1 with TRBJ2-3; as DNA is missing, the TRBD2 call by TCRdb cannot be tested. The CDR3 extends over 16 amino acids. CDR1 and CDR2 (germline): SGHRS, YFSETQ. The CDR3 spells CASSSQAGGLTDTQYF.

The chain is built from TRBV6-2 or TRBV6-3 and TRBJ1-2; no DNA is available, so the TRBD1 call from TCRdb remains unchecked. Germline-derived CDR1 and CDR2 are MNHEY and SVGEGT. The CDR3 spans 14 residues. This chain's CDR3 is CASSRRQGRDGYTF.

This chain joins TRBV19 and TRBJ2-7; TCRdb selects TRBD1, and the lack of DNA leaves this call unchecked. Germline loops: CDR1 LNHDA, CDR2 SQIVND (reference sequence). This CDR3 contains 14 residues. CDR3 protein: CASSQGHQRYEQYF.

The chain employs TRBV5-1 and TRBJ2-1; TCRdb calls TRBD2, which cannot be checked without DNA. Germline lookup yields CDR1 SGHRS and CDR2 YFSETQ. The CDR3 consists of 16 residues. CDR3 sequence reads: CASSLAGGRAMDEQFF.

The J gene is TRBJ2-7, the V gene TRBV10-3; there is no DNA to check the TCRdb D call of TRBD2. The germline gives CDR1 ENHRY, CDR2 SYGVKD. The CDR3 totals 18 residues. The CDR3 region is CAISGARLAGEGFYEQYF.

This CDR3 is CASSRGAQETQYF. The V and J genes are TRBV11-2 and TRBJ2-5; checking the TCRdb D call of TRBD1 is not possible without DNA. The CDR3 sequence is 13 residues long. CDR1 and CDR2 from the germline V gene are SGHAT and FQNNGV.